This T cell receptor (beta chain) stems from a study of Ad26.COV2.S vaccination and SARS-CoV-2 variants. Germline trimming cut 7 bases from V and 7 bases from J; bases unmatched to any gene: 8. Germline lookup yields CDR1 MNHEY and CDR2 SVGAGI. This CDR3 has 14 amino acids. Using immunoSEQ multiplex PCR, the repertoire was profiled, and TCRdb retains in-frame clones only, with some absent. The data hold under 600,000 clones, with nearly 90% observed a single time. Noted treatment: about 20 received Ad26.COV2.S at low or high dose, single or two shots; several received placebo; per-sample allocation not given. Sampling was done on day 63 after the first vaccine or placebo injection.

The chain couples TRBV6-5 to TRBJ1-3; 9 nucleotides align to TRBD1. This TCR was recovered from a person between 18 and 65 years old who received the Ad26.COV2.S COVID-19 vaccine or a placebo. The sample here was peripheral blood, taken in a trial of Ad26.COV2.S vaccine versus placebo. The CDR3, as DNA: TGTGCCAGCACCCCGGGACAGGGTGACAACACCATATATTTT. Amino acids: CASTPGQGDNTIYF.